This TCR beta chain was sequenced during a study of cytomegalovirus exposure and HLA in healthy donors. CDR3 length equals 15 residues. The V and J ends lost 3 bases and 9 bases respectively, with 17 bases between them. CDR1 SNHLY and CDR2 FYNNEI come from the germline V gene. A multiplex PCR was run with 60 Vbeta primers and 13 Jbeta primers. Repertoires were generated with immunoSEQ multiplex PCR, while TCRdb's copy carries only in-frame clones and drops some. The table records around 190,000 clones, roughly nine tenths of them present only once. The rearrangement uses TRBV2 and TRBJ2-2; a possible D gene is TRBD2 (6 bases). This receptor was identified in a boy aged 2 to 9 in good health and CMV-seronegative. Sequencing was carried out using PBMCs. The CDR3 here is CASSDSWGGSRELFF. The CDR3 coding sequence is TGTGCCAGCAGTGATTCCTGGGGAGGTTCCCGGGAGCTGTTTTTT.